Below are 27 T cell receptor beta chains sequenced from a single sample in a study of OX40 agonist ivuxolimab in advanced cancers. The protocol was immunoSEQ multiplex PCR, while the TCRdb copy is restricted to in-frame clones and leaves out a portion. This table has nearly 80,000 clones, about 91% appearing once. The sequencing here drew on CD4+ or CD8+ T cells sorted from blood, taken in a trial of the OX40 agonist ivuxolimab. The receptors originated from an adult with an advanced solid tumor such as melanoma, head and neck, liver or kidney cancer.

V usage is TRBV11-2 and J usage is TRBJ2-5; 8 nucleotides agree with TRBD1. With 1 base clipped from V and 4 bases from J, the junction kept 8 bases outside the gene matches. The CDR3 has 16 residues. The V gene's germline CDR1 is SGHAT and CDR2 FQNNGV. This CDR3 reads CASSLGVDRGGETQYF. CDR3 nucleotide sequence: TGTGCCAGCAGCTTAGGAGTTGACAGGGGCGGAGAGACCCAGTACTTC.

The rearrangement links TRBV29-1 to TRBJ1-1, with unresolved D. Germline assignment: CDR1 SQVTM and CDR2 ANQGSEA. CDR3 length equals 14 residues. The V end was cut by 3 bases, the J end by 1 base, with 12 bases between. The CDR3 sequence is CSVEPPPGNTEAFF. The CDR3, as DNA: TGCAGCGTTGAGCCCCCGCCGGGGAACACTGAAGCTTTCTTT.

CDR3 sequence (DNA): TGTGCCAGTAGTACCCCGGGACTAGCGGGAGTTCGAACCGGCAATGAGCAGTTCTTC. Protein product: CASSTPGLAGVRTGNEQFF. The V gene is TRBV19, the J gene TRBJ2-1, with 14 bases lining up with TRBD2. The J segment lost 6 bases and the V segment lost 4 bases, leaving 14 bases of the junction unmatched. Germline lookup yields CDR1 LNHDA and CDR2 SQIVND (reference sequence). The CDR3 is 19 residues long.

This chain uses TRBV2 with TRBJ2-5; D is possibly TRBD2 (5 bases). V dropped 3 bases and J dropped 1 base, with 15 bases sitting between them. CDR1 and CDR2 from the germline V gene are SNHLY and FYNNEI. The length of the CDR3 is 16 residues. DNA of the CDR3: TGTGCCAGCAGTGACCCGGGTGGGAGTCCCCAAGAGACCCAGTACTTC. Amino acids: CASSDPGGSPQETQYF.

V is TRBV11-2 and J is TRBJ2-7; D might be TRBD1 or TRBD2, each matching 6 bases. The length of the CDR3 is 15 residues. CDR1 SGHAT and CDR2 FQNNGV come from the germline V gene. Trimming pared 1 base from V and 6 bases from J, leaving 16 bases between. CDR3 sequence: CASSLVRGGLGEQYF. CDR3 in DNA: TGTGCCAGCAGCTTAGTCAGGGGAGGTTTAGGCGAGCAGTACTTC.

V usage is TRBV4-1 and J usage is TRBJ1-5; 7 bases fit TRBD1. The germline gives CDR1 MGHRA, CDR2 YSYEKL. The V segment lost 6 bases and the J segment 4 bases; nucleotides outside the gene matches: 3. This CDR3 spans 13 amino acids. DNA for the CDR3: TGCGCCAGCAGGGGGGGACAGAATCAGCCCCAGCATTTT. Translating gives CASRGGQNQPQHF.

This clone has only one observation. V usage is TRBV6-1 and J usage is TRBJ1-1; D uncertain. Trimming removed 8 bases at V and 0 bases at J, with 13 bases between. CDR1 MNHNS and CDR2 SASEGT come from the germline V gene. This CDR3 has 14 residues. The CDR3 bases are TGTGCCAGCCGATCAGGAAGCATGAACACTGAAGCTTTCTTT. Its protein product is CASRSGSMNTEAFF.

CDR3 bases: TGCGCCAGCAGTCGGGGAGTCACGGATACGCAGTATTTT. Translated, it gives CASSRGVTDTQYF. The chain has TRBV23-1 and TRBJ2-3; D perhaps matches TRBD2 (5 bases). TRBV23-1 is filed as an ORF, its function uncertain. Between the trimmed V and J ends, which lost 4 bases and 6 bases, there was a span of 11 bases. CDR3 length equals 13 residues.

V gene TRBV7-9 combines with J gene TRBJ2-5, with TRBD2 as a possible D gene (6 bases). From germline, CDR1 is SEHNR and CDR2 FQNEAQ (reference sequence). The CDR3 spans 14 residues. V was clipped by 4 bases and J by 4 bases, with 13 bases between them. This chain's CDR3 is CASSYQVGGETQYF. The CDR3 DNA follows: TGTGCCAGCAGCTACCAGGTGGGGGGAGAGACCCAGTACTTC.

CDR3 loop: CASSTRQGADTEAFF. The DNA of the CDR3 is TGTGCCAGCAGCACCCGACAGGGGGCAGACACTGAAGCTTTCTTT. The chain links TRBV7-9 to TRBJ1-1, with 10 bases identical to TRBD1. Unmatched junction bases numbered 6, after V lost 5 bases and J lost 3 bases. This CDR3 is built from 15 residues. Germline V lookup: CDR1 SEHNR, CDR2 FQNEAQ (reference sequence). Based on the CDR3 plus reference TRBV7-9 and TRBJ1-1, the full variable domain is DTGVSQNPRHKITKRGQNVTFRCDPISEHNRLYWYRQTLGQGPEFLTYFQNEAQLEKSRLLSDRFSAERPKGSFSTLEIQRTEQGDSAMYLCASSTRQGADTEAFFGQGTRLTVV.

The V and J genes are TRBV5-4 and TRBJ1-2; 9 bases are a match to TRBD1. There are 15 residues in the CDR3. Germline CDR1 and CDR2: SGHNT and YYREEE (reference sequence). Germline trimming cut 3 bases from V and 8 bases from J; bases unmatched to any gene: 11. For the CDR3, the DNA is TGTGCCAGCAGCTCGCAAACAGGGGGCGCAGGCGGCTACACCTTC. Translation: CASSSQTGGAGGYTF. The complete variable domain, with remaining parts taken from reference TRBV5-4 and TRBJ1-2, reads ETGVTQSPTHLIKTRGQQVTLRCSSQSGHNTVSWYQQALGQGPQFIFQYYREEENGRGNFPPRFSGLQFPNYSSELNVNALELDDSALYLCASSSQTGGAGGYTFGSGTRLTVV.

This clone was found once. The rearrangement joins TRBV21-1 to TRBJ2-5. TRBV21-1 is shown as a pseudogene. CDR3 length: 17 amino acids. The CDR3 loop reads CASNPGRGLGDAETQYF. The CDR3 DNA reads as TGTGCCAGCAATCCAGGAAGGGGTTTAGGGGACGCAGAGACCCAGTACTTC.

The genes are TRBV4-2 and TRBJ2-1, with 10 positions matching TRBD2. CDR3 length: 17 amino acids. Germline CDR1 and CDR2: LGHNA and YNFKEQ. With V trimmed by 4 bases and J by 7 bases, 13 bases remained unmatched. CDR3 sequence: CASSPGNLAGAVNEQFF. CDR3 nucleotide sequence: TGTGCCAGCAGCCCAGGGAACCTAGCGGGAGCGGTGAATGAGCAGTTCTTC.

This chain uses TRBV6-5 with TRBJ2-3, with D unresolved. Germline assignment: CDR1 MNHEY and CDR2 SVGAGI. This CDR3 comprises 14 residues. V was clipped by 2 bases and J by 0 bases, with 6 bases between them. CDR3 DNA: TGTGCCAGCAGTTACGGGATTAGCACAGATACGCAGTATTTT. Its translation is CASSYGISTDTQYF.

The chain couples TRBV6-5 to TRBJ2-2; D uncertain. Trimming took 6 bases from V and 5 from J, leaving 4 bases between them. This CDR3 spans 11 amino acids. Germline CDR1 reads MNHEY; CDR2 reads SVGAGI. This chain's CDR3 is CASRLTGELFF. Here the CDR3 DNA reads TGTGCCAGCAGGCTAACCGGGGAGCTGTTTTTT.

V is TRBV6-5 and J is TRBJ2-3; 7 bases fit TRBD1. This CDR3 is built from 15 residues. The ends lost 0 bases at V and 4 bases at J; junction bases unmatched: 4. Germline CDR1 is MNHEY and CDR2 is SVGAGI. CDR3: CASSYSRQGPDTQYF. DNA of the CDR3: TGTGCCAGCAGTTACTCCCGACAGGGCCCAGATACGCAGTATTTT.

This clone showed up just once. Here the CDR3 reads CASSPGGQRNTEAFF. In DNA, the CDR3 is TGTGCCAGCAGTCCCGGCGGGCAGCGGAACACTGAAGCTTTCTTT. The chain combines TRBV6-5 with TRBJ1-1; D is unclear. The V end lost 5 bases, the J end lost 1 base, and 14 bases lay between the germline ends. Germline lookup yields CDR1 MNHEY and CDR2 SVGAGI. The CDR3 totals 15 residues.

This chain connects TRBV19 to TRBJ2-2, with 7 bases fitting TRBD1. CDR3 length: 14 amino acids. Germline assignment: CDR1 LNHDA and CDR2 SQIVND (reference sequence). The V gene end was trimmed by 5 bases and the J gene end by 6 bases; junction bases not matched to a gene: 6. The CDR3 DNA sequence: TGTGCCAGTAGTGAAGGGGGCGCAGCCGGGGAGCTGTTTTTT. Translating it yields CASSEGGAAGELFF. Combining the CDR3 with reference TRBV19 and TRBJ2-2 gives the whole variable domain DGGITQSPKYLFRKEGQNVTLSCEQNLNHDAMYWYRQDPGQGLRLIYYSQIVNDFQKGDIAEGYSVSREKKESFPLTVTSAQKNPTAFYLCASSEGGAAGELFFGEGSRLTVL.

The rearrangement uses TRBV2 and TRBJ1-5; 8 nucleotides match TRBD1. CDR3 length: 17 residues. Germline CDR1 and CDR2: SNHLY and FYNNEI. The trim removed 2 bases at V and 3 bases at J, leaving 9 bases unmatched. The CDR3 protein is CASSETGQGRPNQPQHF. CDR3 bases: TGTGCCAGCAGTGAAACTGGACAGGGTCGACCCAATCAGCCCCAGCATTTT.

Of note for this clone: The identical CDR3 is also encoded by other nucleotide sequences in the sample. The V call is TRBV7-3, the J call TRBJ2-2; 9 nucleotides line up with TRBD1. With V trimmed by 5 bases and J by 0 bases, 1 base remained unmatched. The CDR3 runs to 15 residues. CDR1 SGHTA and CDR2 FQGTGA come from the germline V gene. In DNA, the CDR3 is TGTGCCAGCAGCCGGACAGGGGCGAACACCGGGGAGCTGTTTTTT. As protein: CASSRTGANTGELFF.

V is TRBV15 and J is TRBJ1-1; 7 nucleotides align to TRBD1. The CDR3 is made up of 14 amino acids. The J segment lost 6 bases and the V segment lost 3 bases, leaving 7 bases of the junction unmatched. The germline V gene encodes CDR1 LNHNV and CDR2 YYDKDF (reference sequence). CDR3 region: CATSSPGGRAEAFF. CDR3 DNA sequence: TGTGCCACCAGCAGTCCAGGGGGTAGGGCTGAAGCTTTCTTT.

The chain uses TRBV11-2 and TRBJ1-1; D is possibly TRBD1 (6 bases). CDR3 length: 16 amino acids. Deletions cut 6 bases from V and 5 bases from J, with 22 bases between. Looked up from germline, CDR1 is SGHAT and CDR2 is FQNNGV. The CDR3 is CASSSQRVRGGTEAFF. In nucleotides, the CDR3 is TGTGCCAGCAGTTCTCAGAGGGTCAGGGGAGGTACTGAAGCTTTCTTT.

The chain carries TRBV5-4 and TRBJ2-2; TRBD2 might be the D (6 bases). V shed 4 bases and J shed 6 bases, with 13 bases lying between them. From germline, CDR1 is SGHNT and CDR2 YYREEE (reference sequence). This CDR3 region has 14 residues. The CDR3 DNA follows: TGTGCCAGCAGCACGGTTTCGGGGGCCGGGGAGCTGTTTTTT. As protein: CASSTVSGAGELFF.

V and J are TRBV5-1 and TRBJ1-2; 7 bases are shared with TRBD1. Trimming at V came to 0 bases and at J to 5 bases, leaving 7 bases not matched to a gene. Germline CDR1 is SGHRS and CDR2 is YFSETQ. This CDR3 is 15 amino acids long. The DNA for the CDR3 is TGCGCCAGCAGCTTGGCCGCACAGGGGATGTATGGCTACACCTTC. Translated, it gives CASSLAAQGMYGYTF.

The gene calls are TRBV5-4 and TRBJ1-6; the match to TRBD1 covers 9 bases. CDR1 and CDR2 from the germline V gene are SGHNT and YYREEE (reference sequence). J gave up 9 bases and V 4 bases, and 5 bases lay outside the gene matches. CDR3 length: 14 residues. The CDR3 bases are TGTGCCAGCAGCGAGGACAGGGGTATTTCACCCCTCCACTTT. As protein: CASSEDRGISPLHF.

V and J are TRBV27 and TRBJ1-2; D gene uncertain. The CDR3 spans 12 residues. CDR1 is MNHEY, CDR2 SMNVEV, per germline (reference sequence). V was trimmed by 6 bases and J by 1 base, leaving 6 bases between them. The CDR3 region has the DNA TGTGCCAGCAGAGGTTTTAACTATGGCTACACCTTC. It codes for CASRGFNYGYTF.

This sequence joins TRBV7-8 and TRBJ2-5; 13 nucleotides agree with TRBD2. Germline assignment: CDR1 SGHVS and CDR2 FQNEAQ. V was pared by 1 base and J by 11 bases, with 4 bases of the junction left unmatched. The CDR3 sequence is 14 residues long. For the CDR3, the DNA is TGTGCCAGCAGCTTAGGACTAGCGGGAGGCTCTCAGTACTTC. Translated, it gives CASSLGLAGGSQYF.